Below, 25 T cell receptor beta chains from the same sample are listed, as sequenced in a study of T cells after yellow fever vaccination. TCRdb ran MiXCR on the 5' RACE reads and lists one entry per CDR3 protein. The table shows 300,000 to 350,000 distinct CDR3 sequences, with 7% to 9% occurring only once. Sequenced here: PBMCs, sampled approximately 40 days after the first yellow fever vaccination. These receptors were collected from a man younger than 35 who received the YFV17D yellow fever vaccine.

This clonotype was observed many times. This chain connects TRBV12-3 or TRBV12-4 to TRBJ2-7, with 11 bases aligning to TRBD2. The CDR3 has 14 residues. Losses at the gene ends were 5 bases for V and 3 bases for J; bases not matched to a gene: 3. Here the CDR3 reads CASSTGLAGYEQYF. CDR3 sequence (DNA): TGTGCCAGCAGTACCGGACTAGCGGGCTACGAGCAGTACTTC.

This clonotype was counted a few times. The CDR3 sequence: CSARTGMNTEAFF. The DNA of the CDR3 is TGCAGTGCTAGGACAGGGATGAACACTGAAGCTTTCTTT. This chain connects TRBV20-1 to TRBJ1-1, with 7 bases matching TRBD1. From germline, CDR1 is DFQATT and CDR2 SNEGSKA (reference sequence). This CDR3 is 13 amino acids long. V trimming: 3 bases; J trimming: 0 bases; junction bases outside the gene matches: 1.

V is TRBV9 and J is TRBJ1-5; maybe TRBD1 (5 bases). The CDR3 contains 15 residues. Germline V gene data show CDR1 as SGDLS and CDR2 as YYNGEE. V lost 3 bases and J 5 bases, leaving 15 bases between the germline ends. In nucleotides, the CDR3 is TGTGCCAGCAGCGAATTAGGGGTGGGGGATCAGCCCCAGCATTTT. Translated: CASSELGVGDQPQHF.

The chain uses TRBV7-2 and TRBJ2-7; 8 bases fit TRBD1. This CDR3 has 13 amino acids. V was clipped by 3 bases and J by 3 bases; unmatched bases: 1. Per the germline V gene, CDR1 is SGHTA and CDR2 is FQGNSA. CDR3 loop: CASSFTGGYEQYV. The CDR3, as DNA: TGTGCCAGCAGCTTTACAGGGGGCTACGAGCAGTACGTC.

The DNA for the CDR3 is TGTGCCAGCCGGGCATTACCTCGCGGGGAACGCACCCACACAGATACGCAGTATTTT. It translates to CASRALPRGERTHTDTQYF. The chain has TRBV6-1 and TRBJ2-3, with a weak D call TRBD2 (6 bases). The CDR3 length is 19 residues. Germline V CDR1 and CDR2: MNHNS, SASEGT. V lost 8 bases and J 2 bases, leaving 29 bases between the germline ends.

In DNA form, the CDR3 reads TGTGCCATCAGGGGACAGGGTGCCATCTACGAGCAGTACTTC. Its protein product is CAIRGQGAIYEQYF. The V gene is TRBV10-3, the J gene TRBJ2-7, with TRBD1 matching 9 bases. V shed 6 bases, J shed 3 bases, and the junction held 6 bases outside the gene matches. The CDR3 is 14 residues long. Germline V CDR1 and CDR2: ENHRY, SYGVKD.

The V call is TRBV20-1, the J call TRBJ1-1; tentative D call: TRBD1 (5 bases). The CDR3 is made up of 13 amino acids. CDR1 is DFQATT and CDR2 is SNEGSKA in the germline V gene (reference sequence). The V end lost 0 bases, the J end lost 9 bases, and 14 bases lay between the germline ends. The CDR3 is CSARERAGFQAFF. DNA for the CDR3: TGCAGTGCTAGAGAGCGAGCAGGGTTTCAAGCTTTCTTT.

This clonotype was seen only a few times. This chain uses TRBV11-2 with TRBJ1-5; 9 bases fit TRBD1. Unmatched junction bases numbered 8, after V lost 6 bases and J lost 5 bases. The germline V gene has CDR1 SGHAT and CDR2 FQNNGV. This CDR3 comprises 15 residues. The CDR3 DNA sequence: TGTGCCAGCAGTTCCGGGACAGGGTACCATCAGCCCCAGCATTTT. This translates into CASSSGTGYHQPQHF.

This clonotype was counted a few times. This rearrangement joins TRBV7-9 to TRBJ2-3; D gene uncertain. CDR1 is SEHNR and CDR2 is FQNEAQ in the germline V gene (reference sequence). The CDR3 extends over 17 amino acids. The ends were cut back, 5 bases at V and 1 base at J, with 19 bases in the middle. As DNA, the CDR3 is TGTGCCAGCAGCCCGCCCCCAAATCCGAGCCGCACAGATACGCAGTATTTT. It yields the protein CASSPPPNPSRTDTQYF. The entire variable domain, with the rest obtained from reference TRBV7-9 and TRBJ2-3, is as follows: DTGVSQNPRHKITKRGQNVTFRCDPISEHNRLYWYRQTLGQGPEFLTYFQNEAQLEKSRLLSDRFSAERPKGSFSTLEIQRTEQGDSAMYLCASSPPPNPSRTDTQYFGPGTRLTVL.

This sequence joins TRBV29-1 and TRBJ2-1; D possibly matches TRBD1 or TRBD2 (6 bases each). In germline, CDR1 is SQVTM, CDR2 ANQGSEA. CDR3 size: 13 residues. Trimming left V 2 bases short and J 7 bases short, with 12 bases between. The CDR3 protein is CSVELGGYNEQFF. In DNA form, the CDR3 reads TGCAGCGTTGAATTGGGGGGCTATAATGAGCAGTTCTTC.

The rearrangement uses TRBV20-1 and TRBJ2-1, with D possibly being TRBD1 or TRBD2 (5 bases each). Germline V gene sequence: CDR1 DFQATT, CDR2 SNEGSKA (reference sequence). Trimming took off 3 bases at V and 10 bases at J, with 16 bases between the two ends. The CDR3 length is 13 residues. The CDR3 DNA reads TGCAGTGCTAGGGGGGACCCTTACCGCGAGCAGTTCTTC. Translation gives CSARGDPYREQFF.

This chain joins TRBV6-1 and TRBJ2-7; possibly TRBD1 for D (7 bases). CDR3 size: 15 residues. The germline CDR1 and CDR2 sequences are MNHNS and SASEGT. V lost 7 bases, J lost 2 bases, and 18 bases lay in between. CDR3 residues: CASTPQGGPAYEQYF. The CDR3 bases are TGTGCCAGCACCCCTCAGGGGGGCCCTGCCTACGAGCAGTACTTC.

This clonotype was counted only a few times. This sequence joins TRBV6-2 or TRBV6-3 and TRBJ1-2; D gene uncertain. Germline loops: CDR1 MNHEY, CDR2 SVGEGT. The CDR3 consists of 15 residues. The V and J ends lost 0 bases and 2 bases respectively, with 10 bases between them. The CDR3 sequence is CASSYSRGINYGYTF. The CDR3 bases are TGTGCCAGCAGTTACTCGAGAGGGATAAACTATGGCTACACCTTC.

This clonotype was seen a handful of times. CDR3 bases: TGCGCCAGCAGCCCCACCGGGGGTACCTATAATTCACCCCTCCACTTT. Translated, it gives CASSPTGGTYNSPLHF. V usage is TRBV4-3 and J usage is TRBJ1-6; D is possibly TRBD1 (5 bases). Germline V gives CDR1 LGHNA, CDR2 YSLEER. Trimming shortened V by 4 bases and J by 2 bases, and 12 bases separated the two germline ends. This CDR3 comprises 16 residues.

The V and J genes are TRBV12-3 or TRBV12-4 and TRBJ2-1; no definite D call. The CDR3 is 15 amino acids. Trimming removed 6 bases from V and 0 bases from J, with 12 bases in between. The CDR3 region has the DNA TGTGCCAGCAGCCCCAATCCTCACTCCTACAATGAGCAGTTCTTC. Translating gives CASSPNPHSYNEQFF.

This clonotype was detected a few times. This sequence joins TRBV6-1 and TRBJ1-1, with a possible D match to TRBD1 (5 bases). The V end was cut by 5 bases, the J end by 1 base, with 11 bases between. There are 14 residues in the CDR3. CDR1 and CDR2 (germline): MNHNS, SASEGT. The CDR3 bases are TGTGCCAGCAGTCGGACGGGGGGGAACACTGAAGCTTTCTTT. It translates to CASSRTGGNTEAFF.

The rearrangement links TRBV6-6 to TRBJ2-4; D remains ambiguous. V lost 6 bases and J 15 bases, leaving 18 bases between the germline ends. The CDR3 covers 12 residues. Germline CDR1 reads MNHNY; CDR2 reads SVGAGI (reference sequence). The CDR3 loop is CASSPSLGVLYF. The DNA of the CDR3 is TGTGCCAGCAGCCCCAGTCTTGGTGTTCTGTACTTC.

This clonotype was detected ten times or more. The CDR3 is CSARGSGAPTQYF. In nucleotides, the CDR3 is TGCAGTGCTAGAGGTAGCGGGGCCCCGACCCAGTACTTC. The chain uses TRBV20-1 and TRBJ2-5; 8 bases are a match to TRBD2. The V and J ends lost 1 base and 7 bases, in that order; junction bases with no gene match: 5. The CDR3 has 13 residues. The germline V gene encodes CDR1 DFQATT and CDR2 SNEGSKA (reference sequence).

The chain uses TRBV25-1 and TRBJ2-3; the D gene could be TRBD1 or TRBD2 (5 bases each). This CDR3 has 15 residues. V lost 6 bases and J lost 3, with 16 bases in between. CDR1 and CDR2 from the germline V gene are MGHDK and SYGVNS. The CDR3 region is CASREGTTETDTQYF. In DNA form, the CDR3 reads TGTGCCAGCAGGGAAGGGACGACCGAAACAGATACGCAGTATTTT.

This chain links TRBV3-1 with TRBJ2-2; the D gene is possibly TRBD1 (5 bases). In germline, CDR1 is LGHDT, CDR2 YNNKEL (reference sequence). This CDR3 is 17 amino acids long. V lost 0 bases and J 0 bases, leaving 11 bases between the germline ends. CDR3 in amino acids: CASSQDLWGANTGELFF. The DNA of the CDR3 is TGTGCCAGCAGCCAAGATCTTTGGGGCGCGAACACCGGGGAGCTGTTTTTT.

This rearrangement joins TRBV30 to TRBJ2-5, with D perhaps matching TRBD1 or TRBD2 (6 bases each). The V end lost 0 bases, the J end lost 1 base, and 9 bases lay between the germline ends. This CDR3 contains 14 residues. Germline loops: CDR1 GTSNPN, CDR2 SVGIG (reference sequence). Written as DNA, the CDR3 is TGTGCCTGGAGTGTAGGGGGAGGCCAAGAGACCCAGTACTTC. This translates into CAWSVGGGQETQYF.

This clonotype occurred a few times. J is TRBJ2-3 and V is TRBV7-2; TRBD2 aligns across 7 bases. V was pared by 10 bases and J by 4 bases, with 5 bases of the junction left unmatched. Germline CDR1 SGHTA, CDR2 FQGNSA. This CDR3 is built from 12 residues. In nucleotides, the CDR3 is TGTGCCACCCGCCGGGGGGCAGATACGCAGTATTTT. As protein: CATRRGADTQYF.

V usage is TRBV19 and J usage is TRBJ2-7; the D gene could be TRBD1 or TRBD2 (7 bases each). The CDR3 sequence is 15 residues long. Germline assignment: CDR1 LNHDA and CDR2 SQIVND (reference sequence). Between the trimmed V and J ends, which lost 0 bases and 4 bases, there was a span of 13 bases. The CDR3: CASSIEGRGRYEQYF. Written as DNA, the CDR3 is TGTGCCAGTAGTATAGAGGGGAGGGGGCGGTACGAGCAGTACTTC.

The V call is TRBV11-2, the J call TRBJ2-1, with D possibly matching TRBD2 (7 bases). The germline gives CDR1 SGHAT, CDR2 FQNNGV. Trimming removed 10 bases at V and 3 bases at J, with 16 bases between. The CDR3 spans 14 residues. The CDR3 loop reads CATDLGGRYNEQFF. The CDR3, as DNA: TGTGCCACGGATCTCGGGGGGCGCTACAATGAGCAGTTCTTC.

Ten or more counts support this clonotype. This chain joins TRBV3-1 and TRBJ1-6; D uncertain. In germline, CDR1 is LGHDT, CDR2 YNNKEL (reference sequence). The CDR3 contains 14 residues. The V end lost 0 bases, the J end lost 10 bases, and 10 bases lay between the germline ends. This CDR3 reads CASSQDRVGSPLHF. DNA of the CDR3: TGTGCCAGCAGCCAAGATAGGGTAGGATCACCCCTCCACTTT.